These 16 T cell receptor beta chains were sequenced from one sample in a study of blood T cells in healthy people across ages. Alongside a J-beta primer mix, a sample-barcoded 5' primer served in a second PCR lasting 7 to 11 cycles. TCRdb redid the calling of the 5' RACE reads with MiXCR, one entry per CDR3 protein. The table has under 2,000,000 distinct CDR3 sequences, roughly 49% seen once. The sample comprised blood. These receptors were taken from a woman aged 40 to 50 in good health.

The genes are TRBV29-1 and TRBJ1-2; the D is unclear. CDR1 SQVTM and CDR2 ANQGSEA come from the germline V gene. V lost 2 bases, J lost 8 bases, and 12 bases lay in between. This CDR3 has 12 amino acids. The DNA for the CDR3 is TGCAGCGTTGAAAGGCCTCCAGAGGGCTACACCTTC. Translating gives CSVERPPEGYTF.

V usage is TRBV7-9 and J usage is TRBJ2-2, with D tentatively TRBD1 (6 bases). The CDR3 consists of 18 residues. CDR1 SEHNR and CDR2 FQNEAQ come from the germline V gene (reference sequence). Trimming took off 5 bases at V and 3 bases at J, with 22 bases between the two ends. This chain's CDR3 is CASSLSMVRDNHTGELFF. The CDR3 DNA reads as TGTGCCAGCAGCCTATCTATGGTCCGGGACAATCACACCGGGGAGCTGTTTTTT.

The chain joins TRBV6-5 to TRBJ2-5; 10 positions agree with TRBD2. CDR1 MNHEY and CDR2 SVGAGI come from the germline V gene. The V segment lost 6 bases and the J segment 4 bases; nucleotides outside the gene matches: 11. CDR3 length: 16 residues. CDR3 in DNA: TGTGCCAGCAGCGTTAAAGCGGGGGGGCCATTAGAGACCCAGTACTTC. Translated: CASSVKAGGPLETQYF.

This clonotype turned up a few times. V gene TRBV5-1 combines with J gene TRBJ1-5, with a weak D call TRBD1 (5 bases). The CDR3 is made up of 14 amino acids. Looked up from germline, CDR1 is SGHRS and CDR2 is YFSETQ. Between the trimmed V and J ends, which lost 1 base and 8 bases, there was a span of 13 bases. CDR3 sequence: CASSLTGAKKPQHF. The CDR3 DNA is TGCGCCAGCAGCTTGACAGGCGCCAAGAAGCCCCAGCATTTT.

This clonotype was recorded a few times. V usage is TRBV7-9 and J usage is TRBJ2-5; D is possibly TRBD1 or TRBD2 (6 bases each). CDR3 length equals 13 residues. Trimming stripped 8 bases from V and 1 base from J, with 11 bases between. Germline CDR1 SEHNR, CDR2 FQNEAQ (reference sequence). The CDR3 sequence is CASGGGIQETQYF. The DNA of the CDR3 is TGTGCCAGCGGGGGCGGGATCCAAGAGACCCAGTACTTC.

The chain has TRBV25-1 and TRBJ1-1; possible D gene TRBD1, 5 bases. The CDR3 sequence is 12 residues long. Per germline, CDR1 MGHDK and CDR2 SYGVNS. Trimming left V 6 bases short and J 7 bases short, with 12 bases between. CDR3 DNA sequence: TGTGCCAGCAGGGGACGGGACTTTGAAGCTTTCTTT. Protein sequence: CASRGRDFEAFF.

The chain has TRBV24-1 and TRBJ2-6; D is unresolved. V dropped 1 base and J dropped 1 base, with 10 bases sitting between them. From germline, CDR1 is KGHDR and CDR2 SFDVKD. The CDR3 extends over 17 amino acids. DNA for the CDR3: TGTGCCACCAGTGATTTCCCGGACCCTTCTGGGGCCAACGTCCTGACTTTC. This codes for CATSDFPDPSGANVLTF.

The chain is built from TRBV24-1 and TRBJ2-1; D is undetermined. V was cut by 4 bases and J by 7 bases, with 16 bases left in between. The CDR3 has 15 amino acids. Germline CDR1 and CDR2: KGHDR and SFDVKD. The CDR3 sequence is CATSDRLTLVNEQFF. As DNA, the CDR3 is TGTGCCACCAGTGACCGACTCACGTTGGTGAATGAGCAGTTCTTC.

V and J are TRBV7-8 and TRBJ1-5; unclear D gene. Germline V gene data show CDR1 as SGHVS and CDR2 as FQNEAQ. Trimming removed 3 bases at V and 3 bases at J, with 15 bases between. This CDR3 has 16 amino acids. CDR3 in DNA: TGTGCCAGCAGCTTGACTGGTCGGCTCCCCAATCAGCCCCAGCATTTT. The encoded protein is CASSLTGRLPNQPQHF.

This clonotype has just one count. The genes are TRBV4-3 and TRBJ2-1, with 8 bases that match TRBD2. The germline gives CDR1 LGHNA, CDR2 YSLEER. V was clipped by 0 bases and J by 5 bases; unmatched bases: 9. The CDR3 runs 17 residues. CDR3 sequence: CASSQEASSGRHNEQFF. CDR3 nucleotides: TGCGCCAGCAGCCAAGAGGCCTCTAGCGGGCGTCACAATGAGCAGTTCTTC.

This chain joins TRBV18 and TRBJ1-6; tentative D call: TRBD1 (6 bases). The germline gives CDR1 KGHSH, CDR2 LQKENI. V lost 0 bases and J lost 7, with 10 bases in between. This CDR3 region has 15 residues. The CDR3 region is CASSPPGTRNSPLHF. The CDR3 coding sequence is TGTGCCAGCTCACCACCAGGGACAAGGAATTCACCCCTCCACTTT.

This chain uses TRBV6-5 with TRBJ2-6; 7 bases fit TRBD1. Unmatched junction bases numbered 5, after V lost 0 bases and J lost 0 bases. The CDR3 totals 18 residues. Germline V lookup: CDR1 MNHEY, CDR2 SVGAGI. In DNA form, the CDR3 reads TGTGCCAGCAGTTACTCAGGGACAGCTTACTCTGGGGCCAACGTCCTGACTTTC. This gives the protein CASSYSGTAYSGANVLTF.

The chain joins TRBV15 to TRBJ2-3, with D perhaps matching TRBD1 (5 bases). V was pared by 3 bases and J by 3 bases, with 10 bases between. This CDR3 is 14 amino acids long. Per germline, CDR1 LNHNV and CDR2 YYDKDF (reference sequence). CDR3 sequence reads: CATSRDIGTDTQYF. CDR3 nucleotides: TGTGCCACCAGCAGGGACATCGGAACAGATACGCAGTATTTT. The full variable domain, completed using reference TRBV15 and TRBJ2-3, is DAMVIQNPRYQVTQFGKPVTLSCSQTLNHNVMYWYQQKSSQAPKLLFHYYDKDFNNEADTPDNFQSRRPNTSFCFLDIRSPGLGDTAMYLCATSRDIGTDTQYFGPGTRLTVL.

This rearrangement joins TRBV20-1 to TRBJ2-1; TRBD2 aligns across 9 bases. Germline V gene lookup returns CDR1 DFQATT and CDR2 SNEGSKA (reference sequence). V shed 6 bases, J shed 7 bases, and the junction held 4 bases outside the gene matches. CDR3 length: 12 residues. The CDR3 DNA reads TGCAGTGCCAAGAGCGGGAGGAATGAGCAGTTCTTC. Protein: CSAKSGRNEQFF.

This chain joins TRBV20-1 and TRBJ2-5, with TRBD2 as a possible D gene (6 bases). The CDR3 length is 13 residues. The V end was cut by 6 bases, the J end by 1 base, with 12 bases between. CDR1 and CDR2 from the germline V gene are DFQATT and SNEGSKA (reference sequence). This CDR3 is CSATWTTQETQYF. The DNA of the CDR3 is TGCAGTGCCACGTGGACTACCCAAGAGACCCAGTACTTC.

J is TRBJ2-5 and V is TRBV12-3 or TRBV12-4; 9 bases line up with TRBD1. The junction had 7 bases not matched to a gene; V was cut back by 2 bases and J by 6 bases. The CDR3 totals 15 residues. CDR3 residues: CASSLRQGGSKTQYF. CDR3 coding DNA: TGTGCCAGCAGTTTACGACAGGGGGGCTCTAAGACCCAGTACTTC.